This is a list of T cell receptor beta chains from one sample in a study of control samples from healthy donors and cancer patients. The table came from immunoSEQ multiplex PCR; TCRdb's copy has only in-frame clones and leaves some out. The sample includes around 140,000 clones, approximately 93% of them seen just once. Sequenced sample: blood. The receptor set was obtained from a man between 18 and 29 years old in good health. Both conserved end residues are part of each CDR3. The D gene is left open where the match is weak. The size field is filled for only some rows; it gives once, few, many or a size class.

d_call	j_call	v_call	clone_size	cdr3_nt	cdr3_aa
NA	TRBJ1-1	TRBV7-9	NA	TGTGCCAGCAGCTTACACCCGAGTACTGAAGCTTTCTTT	CASSLHPSTEAFF
NA	TRBJ2-7	TRBV11-2	NA	TGTGCCAGCATCCTAACATCTCGGGGTTCGGACTACGAGCAGTACTTC	CASILTSRGSDYEQYF
TRBD1	TRBJ1-5	TRBV28	few	TGTGCCAGCAGTTTATACGACAGGGGAGTATGGAATCAGCCCCAGCATTTT	CASSLYDRGVWNQPQHF
NA	TRBJ1-1	TRBV27	NA	TGTGCCAGCAGTCTTCTTACAGGGTCGGTTGAGGACACTGAAGCTTTCTTT	CASSLLTGSVEDTEAFF
NA	TRBJ1-2	TRBV6-6	few	TGTGCCAGCAGACCTAACTATGGCTACACCTTC	CASRPNYGYTF
TRBD1	TRBJ1-1	TRBV2	NA	TGTGCCAGCAGTCTCGCTGGGACAGCCTATGAAGCTTTCTTT	CASSLAGTAYEAFF
NA	TRBJ1-2	TRBV5-6	NA	TGTGCCAGTCACCACCCGGGGGGTATCTATGGCTACACCTTC	CASHHPGGIYGYTF
NA	TRBJ1-2	TRBV3-1/TRBV3-2	once	TGTGCCAGCAGCCAAGGAGGGGGGGGAGGCTACACCTTC	CASSQGGGGGYTF
NA	TRBJ2-5	TRBV10-1	NA	TGCGCCAGCAGTGATTCGGAGACCCAGTACTTC	CASSDSETQYF
NA	TRBJ1-5	TRBV30	NA	TGTGCCTGGAGTGTACGGGGCGGAGGCCTGCAGCCCCAGCATTTT	CAWSVRGGGLQPQHF
NA	TRBJ2-7	TRBV28	NA	TGTGCCAGCAGTTCTCCGGCGGGACAAGGCTACGAGCAGTACTTC	CASSSPAGQGYEQYF
NA	TRBJ2-5	TRBV28	NA	TGTGCCAGCAGTTCCCTACCGGGGACCCAGTACTTC	CASSSLPGTQYF
TRBD1	TRBJ2-5	TRBV12-5	NA	TGTGCTAGTGGTTCTCCTACAGGGGACCACAAAGAGACCCAGTACTTC	CASGSPTGDHKETQYF
NA	TRBJ1-1	TRBV19	NA	TGTGCCAGTAGTCAGGTGGTAAACACTGAAGCTTTCTTT	CASSQVVNTEAFF
TRBD2	TRBJ2-7	TRBV5-1	NA	TGCGCCAGCGGCCCTTCCTTTATTAGCGGGAGTAGATCCTACGAGCAGTACTTC	CASGPSFISGSRSYEQYF
NA	TRBJ1-1	TRBV29-1	NA	TGCAGCGTTCGAATAGGGTTCGGCACTGAAGCTTTCTTT	CSVRIGFGTEAFF
TRBD1	TRBJ1-2	TRBV10-2	NA	TGCGCCAGCAGTGAGTCGAGGCAGGGGGCTGCTGGCTACACCTTC	CASSESRQGAAGYTF
NA	TRBJ2-7	TRBV7-9	NA	TGTGCCAGCGGTCTAACAACCTACGAGCAGTACTTC	CASGLTTYEQYF
NA	TRBJ1-4	TRBV4-1	NA	TGCGCCAGCAGCCAAGATCCCCAACTAAAACTGTTTTTT	CASSQDPQLKLFF
NA	TRBJ1-2	TRBV7-9	NA	TGTGCCAGCAGCTTAAGTCAGGGTGGCTACACCTTC	CASSLSQGGYTF
NA	TRBJ1-1	TRBV21-1	NA	TGTGCCAGCAGCAAAGTGGTAGGGACGGATCCTTTACAGGGTGAAGCTTTCTTT	CASSKVVGTDPLQGEAFF
NA	TRBJ2-5	TRBV6-6	NA	TGTGCCAGCACCGACTGGGGGATCAAAGAGACCCAGTACTTC	CASTDWGIKETQYF